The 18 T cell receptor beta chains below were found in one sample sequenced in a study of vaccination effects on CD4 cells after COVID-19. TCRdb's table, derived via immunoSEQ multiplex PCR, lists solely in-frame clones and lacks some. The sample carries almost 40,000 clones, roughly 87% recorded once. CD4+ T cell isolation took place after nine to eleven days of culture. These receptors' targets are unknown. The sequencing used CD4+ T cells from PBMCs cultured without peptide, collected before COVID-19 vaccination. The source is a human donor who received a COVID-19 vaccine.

DNA of the CDR3: TGTGCCAGCAGCTTAAGAGGGGGGACTGGGGCCAACGTCCTGACTTTC. As protein: CASSLRGGTGANVLTF. This chain uses TRBV7-3 with TRBJ2-6; D tentatively reads TRBD1 or TRBD2 (6 bases each). V lost 1 base to trimming and J lost 2 bases, with 9 bases between them. The CDR3 spans 16 residues. CDR1 and CDR2 from the germline V gene are SGHTA and FQGTGA.

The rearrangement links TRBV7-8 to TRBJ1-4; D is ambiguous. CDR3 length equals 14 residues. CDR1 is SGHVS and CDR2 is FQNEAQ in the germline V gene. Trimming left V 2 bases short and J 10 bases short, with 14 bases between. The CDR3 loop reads CASSLTGEAGKLFF. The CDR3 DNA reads TGTGCCAGCAGCTTAACGGGCGAAGCGGGAAAACTGTTTTTT.

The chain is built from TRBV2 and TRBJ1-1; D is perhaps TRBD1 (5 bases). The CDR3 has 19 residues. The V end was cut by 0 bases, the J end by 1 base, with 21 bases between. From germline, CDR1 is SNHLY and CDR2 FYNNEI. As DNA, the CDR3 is TGTGCCAGCAGTGAAGCGCTAAGGTTCGGGGGATTAGGGAACACTGAAGCTTTCTTT. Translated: CASSEALRFGGLGNTEAFF.

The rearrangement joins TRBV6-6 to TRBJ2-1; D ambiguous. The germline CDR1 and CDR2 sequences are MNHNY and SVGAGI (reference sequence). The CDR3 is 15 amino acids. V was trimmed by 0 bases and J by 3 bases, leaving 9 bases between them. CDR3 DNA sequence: TGTGCCAGCAGTTACTCGAATCCGGACTACAATGAGCAGTTCTTC. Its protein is CASSYSNPDYNEQFF.

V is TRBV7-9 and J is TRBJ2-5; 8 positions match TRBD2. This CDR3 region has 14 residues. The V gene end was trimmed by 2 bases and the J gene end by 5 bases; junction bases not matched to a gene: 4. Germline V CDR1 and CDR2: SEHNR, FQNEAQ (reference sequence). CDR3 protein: CASSLIGGAETQYF. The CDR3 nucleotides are TGTGCCAGCAGCTTAATCGGGGGGGCGGAGACCCAGTACTTC.

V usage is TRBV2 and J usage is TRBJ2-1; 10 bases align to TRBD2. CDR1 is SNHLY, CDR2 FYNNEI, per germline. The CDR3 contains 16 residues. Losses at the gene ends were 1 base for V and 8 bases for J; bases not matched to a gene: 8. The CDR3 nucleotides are TGTGCCAGCAGTGAAGTTCGAGCGGGGGGGATAGATGAGCAGTTCTTC. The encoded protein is CASSEVRAGGIDEQFF.

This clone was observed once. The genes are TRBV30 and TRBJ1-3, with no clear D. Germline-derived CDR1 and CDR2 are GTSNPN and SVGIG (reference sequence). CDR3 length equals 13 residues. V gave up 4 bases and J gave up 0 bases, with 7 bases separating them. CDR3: CAWTLFSGNTIYF. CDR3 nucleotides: TGTGCCTGGACGTTGTTCTCTGGAAACACCATATATTTT.

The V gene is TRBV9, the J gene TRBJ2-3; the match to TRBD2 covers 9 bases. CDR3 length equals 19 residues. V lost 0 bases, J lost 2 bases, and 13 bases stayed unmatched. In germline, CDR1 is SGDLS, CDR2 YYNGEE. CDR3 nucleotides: TGTGCCAGCAGCGTAGCCTCCGGACTTAGCGGGGGCCTCACAGATACGCAGTATTTT. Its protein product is CASSVASGLSGGLTDTQYF.

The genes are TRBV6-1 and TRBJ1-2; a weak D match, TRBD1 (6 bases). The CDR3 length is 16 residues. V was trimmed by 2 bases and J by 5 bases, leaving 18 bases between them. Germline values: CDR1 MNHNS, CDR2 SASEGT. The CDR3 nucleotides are TGTGCCAGCAGTGAAAGACAGGCAACTACTGGGTATGGCTACACCTTC. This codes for CASSERQATTGYGYTF.

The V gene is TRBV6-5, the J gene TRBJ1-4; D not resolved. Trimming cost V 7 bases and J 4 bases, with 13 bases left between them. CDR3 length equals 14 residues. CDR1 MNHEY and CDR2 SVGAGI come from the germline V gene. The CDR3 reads CASKLASNNEKLFF. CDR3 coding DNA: TGTGCCAGCAAGCTGGCCAGTAATAATGAAAAACTGTTTTTT.

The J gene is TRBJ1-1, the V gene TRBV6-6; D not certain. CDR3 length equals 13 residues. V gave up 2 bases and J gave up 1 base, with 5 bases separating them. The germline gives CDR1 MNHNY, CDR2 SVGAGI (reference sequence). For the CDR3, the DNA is TGTGCCAGCAGTTACACCGCGAACACTGAAGCTTTCTTT. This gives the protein CASSYTANTEAFF.

The CDR3 sequence is CASSPIQGQPQHF. CDR3 bases: TGTGCCAGCTCACCTATTCAAGGACAGCCCCAGCATTTT. V is TRBV18 and J is TRBJ1-5; D gene ambiguous. This CDR3 spans 13 amino acids. Germline CDR1 is KGHSH and CDR2 is LQKENI. V was clipped by 3 bases and J by 7 bases, with 10 bases between them.

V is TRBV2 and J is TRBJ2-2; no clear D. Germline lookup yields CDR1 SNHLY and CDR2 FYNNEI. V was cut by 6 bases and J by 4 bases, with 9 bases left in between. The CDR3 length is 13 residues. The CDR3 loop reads CASSRTGTGELFF. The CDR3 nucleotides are TGTGCCAGCAGCCGCACGGGCACCGGGGAGCTGTTTTTT.

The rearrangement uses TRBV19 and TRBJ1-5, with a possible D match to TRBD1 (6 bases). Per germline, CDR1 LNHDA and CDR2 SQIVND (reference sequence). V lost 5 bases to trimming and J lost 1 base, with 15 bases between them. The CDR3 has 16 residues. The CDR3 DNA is TGTGCCAGTAGTCCGCTGACAAGGGGGAGCAATCAGCCCCAGCATTTT. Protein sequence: CASSPLTRGSNQPQHF.

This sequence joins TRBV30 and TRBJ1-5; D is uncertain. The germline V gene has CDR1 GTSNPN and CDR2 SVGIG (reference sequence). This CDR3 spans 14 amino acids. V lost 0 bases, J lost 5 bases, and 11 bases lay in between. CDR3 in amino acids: CAWSVVGVDQPQHF. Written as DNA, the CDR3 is TGTGCCTGGAGTGTAGTCGGGGTCGATCAGCCCCAGCATTTT.

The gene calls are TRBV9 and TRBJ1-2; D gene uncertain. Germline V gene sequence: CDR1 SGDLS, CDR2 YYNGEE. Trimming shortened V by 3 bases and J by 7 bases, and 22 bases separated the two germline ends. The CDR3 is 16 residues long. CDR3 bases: TGTGCCAGCAGCGGACGCTGGGGAGCGACTCTCTCTGGCTACACCTTC. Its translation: CASSGRWGATLSGYTF.

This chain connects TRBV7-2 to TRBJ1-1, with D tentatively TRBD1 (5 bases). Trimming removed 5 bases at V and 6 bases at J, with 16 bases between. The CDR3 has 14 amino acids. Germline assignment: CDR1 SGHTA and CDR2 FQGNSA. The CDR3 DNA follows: TGTGCCAGCAGCACACGAACCCGAGGGGCTGAAGCTTTCTTT. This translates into CASSTRTRGAEAFF.

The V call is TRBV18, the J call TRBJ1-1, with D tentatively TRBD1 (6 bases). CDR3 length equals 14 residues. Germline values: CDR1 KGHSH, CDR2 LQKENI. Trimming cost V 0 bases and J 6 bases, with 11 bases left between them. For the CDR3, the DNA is TGTGCCAGCTCACCACCGAACAGGGAGCCTGAAGCTTTCTTT. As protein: CASSPPNREPEAFF.